This T cell receptor (beta chain) is drawn from a study of vaccination effects on CD4 cells after COVID-19. The study's findings and limits: Nearly all vaccine-induced clones in healthy recipients recognized only SARS-CoV-2.

Some clones are missing from TCRdb's copy, which holds only in-frame ones; the method was immunoSEQ multiplex PCR. The sample carries fewer than 40,000 clones, approximately 84% recorded once. As concerns this clone: Its antigen is still unknown.

With the ViraFEST assay, the study expanded antigen-specific CD4+ T cells using viral peptide pools, then sequenced them. Around day 10 of culture, CD4+ T cells were separated out. The cohort was immunized with two doses of either the BNT162b2 or mRNA-1273 vaccine. The specimen comprised CD4+ T cells from PBMCs cultured with HCoV-NL63 spike peptides, sampled after COVID-19 vaccination. The sequence was collected from a human donor who received a COVID-19 vaccine. Some clones in this sample may be carry-over from other donors' samples.

CDR3 sequence reads: CASSLFAAGGSTDTQYF. CDR3 nucleotides: TGTGCCAGCAGTTTATTCGCAGCGGGAGGCAGCACAGATACGCAGTATTTT. This chain uses TRBV27 with TRBJ2-3; 9 bases line up with TRBD2. J gave up 0 bases and V 1 base, and 5 bases lay outside the gene matches. The CDR3 spans 17 residues. Germline lookup yields CDR1 MNHEY and CDR2 SMNVEV (reference sequence).